This passage covers 4 T cell receptor beta chains from one sample sequenced in a study of long-term antiretroviral therapy in people with HIV. Run at survey level, the immunoSEQ assay was version v3.0. Assay: immunoSEQ multiplex PCR; the TCRdb copy retains only in-frame clones and omits some. This table holds 25,000 to 30,000 clones, more than 85% found once. The sample consisted of unsorted PBMCs, taken roughly 2.7 years after starting antiretroviral therapy. The receptors derive from a man aged 40-49 years with HIV.

This chain's CDR3 is CASSFRGGVSTDTQYF. For the CDR3, the DNA is TGTGCCAGCAGTTTCAGGGGGGGGGTAAGCACAGATACGCAGTATTTT. V gene TRBV6-5 combines with J gene TRBJ2-3, with D perhaps given as TRBD1 or TRBD2 (7 bases each). This CDR3 has 16 residues. Germline-derived CDR1 and CDR2 are MNHEY and SVGAGI. The V end lost 4 bases, the J end lost 0 bases, and 14 bases lay between the germline ends.

The gene calls are TRBV28 and TRBJ2-4; no definite D call. This CDR3 contains 11 residues. Germline-derived CDR1 and CDR2 are MDHEN and SYDVKM. Trimming pared 6 bases from V and 6 bases from J, leaving 6 bases between. CDR3 sequence reads: CASSLGNIQYF. CDR3 DNA: TGTGCCAGCAGCTTAGGAAACATTCAGTACTTC.

This chain connects TRBV7-2 to TRBJ2-2; TRBD2 aligns across 11 bases. From germline, CDR1 is SGHTA and CDR2 FQGNSA. V lost 9 bases to trimming and J lost 4 bases; unmatched junction nucleotides: 4. The length of the CDR3 is 14 residues. CDR3 sequence (DNA): TGTGCCAGAGCCGGGACTAGCGGCACCGGGGAGCTGTTTTTT. Protein: CARAGTSGTGELFF.

This clone was counted once. V usage is TRBV7-8 and J usage is TRBJ1-4; D remains ambiguous. Germline V CDR1 and CDR2: SGHVS, FQNEAQ. The CDR3 length is 16 residues. V lost 2 bases to trimming and J lost 5 bases, with 15 bases between them. In nucleotides, the CDR3 is TGTGCCAGCAGCTTAATGGGGTTCGGAGGGAATGAAAAACTGTTTTTT. Translated, it gives CASSLMGFGGNEKLFF.